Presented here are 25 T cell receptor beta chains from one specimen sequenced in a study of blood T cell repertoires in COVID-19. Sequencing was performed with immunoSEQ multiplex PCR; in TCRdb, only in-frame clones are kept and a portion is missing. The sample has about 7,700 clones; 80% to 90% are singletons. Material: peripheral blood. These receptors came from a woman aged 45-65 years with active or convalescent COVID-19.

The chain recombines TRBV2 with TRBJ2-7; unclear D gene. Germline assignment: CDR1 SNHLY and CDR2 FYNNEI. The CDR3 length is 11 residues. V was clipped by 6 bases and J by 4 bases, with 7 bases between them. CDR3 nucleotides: TGTGCCAGCAGCAGGTATTACGAGCAGTACTTC. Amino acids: CASSRYYEQYF.

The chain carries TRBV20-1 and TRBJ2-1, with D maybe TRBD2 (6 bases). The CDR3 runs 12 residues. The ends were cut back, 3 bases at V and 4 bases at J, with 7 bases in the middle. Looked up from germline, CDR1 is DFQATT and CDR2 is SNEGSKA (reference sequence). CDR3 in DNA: TGCAGTGCTAGTGCGGGATACAATGAGCAGTTCTTC. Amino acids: CSASAGYNEQFF.

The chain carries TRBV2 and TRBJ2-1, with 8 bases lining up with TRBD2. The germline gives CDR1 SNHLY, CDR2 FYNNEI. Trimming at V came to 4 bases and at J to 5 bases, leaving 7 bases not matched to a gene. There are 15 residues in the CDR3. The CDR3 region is CASSAQGLDHNEQFF. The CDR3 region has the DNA TGTGCCAGCAGTGCACAGGGACTAGACCACAATGAGCAGTTCTTC.

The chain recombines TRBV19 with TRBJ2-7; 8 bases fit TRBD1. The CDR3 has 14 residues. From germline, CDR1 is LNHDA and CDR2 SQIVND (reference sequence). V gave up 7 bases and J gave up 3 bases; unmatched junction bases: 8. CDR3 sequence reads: CASTPTGGSYEQYF. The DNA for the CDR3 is TGTGCCAGTACCCCTACAGGGGGGAGCTACGAGCAGTACTTC.

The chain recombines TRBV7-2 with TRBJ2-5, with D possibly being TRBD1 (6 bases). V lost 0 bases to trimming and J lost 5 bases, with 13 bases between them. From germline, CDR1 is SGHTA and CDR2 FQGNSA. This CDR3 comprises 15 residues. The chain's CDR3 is CASSLASRGSETQYF. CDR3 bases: TGTGCCAGCAGCTTAGCAAGTAGGGGGAGCGAGACCCAGTACTTC.

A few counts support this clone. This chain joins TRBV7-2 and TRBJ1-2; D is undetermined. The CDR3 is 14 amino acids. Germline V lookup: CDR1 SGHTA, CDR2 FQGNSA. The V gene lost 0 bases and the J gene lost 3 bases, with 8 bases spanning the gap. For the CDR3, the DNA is TGTGCCAGCAGCTTAGCTACAGTATACTATGGCTACACCTTC. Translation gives CASSLATVYYGYTF.

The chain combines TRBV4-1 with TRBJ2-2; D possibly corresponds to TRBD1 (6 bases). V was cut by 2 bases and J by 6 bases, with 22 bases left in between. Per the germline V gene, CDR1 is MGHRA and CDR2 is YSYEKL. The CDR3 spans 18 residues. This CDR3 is CASSQQPPAGAMAGELFF. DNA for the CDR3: TGCGCCAGCAGCCAACAACCCCCCGCAGGGGCGATGGCCGGGGAGCTGTTTTTT.

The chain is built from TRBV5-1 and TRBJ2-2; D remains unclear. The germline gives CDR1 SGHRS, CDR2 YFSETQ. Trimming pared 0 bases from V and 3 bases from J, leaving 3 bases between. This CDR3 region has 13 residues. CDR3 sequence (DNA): TGCGCCAGCAGCTTGGACTACACCGGGGAGCTGTTTTTT. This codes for CASSLDYTGELFF.

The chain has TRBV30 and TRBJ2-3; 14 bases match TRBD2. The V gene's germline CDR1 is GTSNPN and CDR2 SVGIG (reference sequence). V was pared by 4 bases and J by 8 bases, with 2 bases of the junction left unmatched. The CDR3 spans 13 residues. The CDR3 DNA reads TGTGCCTGGACAGGACTAGCGGGGGGTACGCAGTATTTT. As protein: CAWTGLAGGTQYF.

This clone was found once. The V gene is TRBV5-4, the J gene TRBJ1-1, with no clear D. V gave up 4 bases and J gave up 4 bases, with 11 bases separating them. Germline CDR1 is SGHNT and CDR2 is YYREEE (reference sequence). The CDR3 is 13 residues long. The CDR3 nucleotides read TGTGCCAGCAGCCCCACCCGGGGCACTGAAGCTTTCTTT. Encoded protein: CASSPTRGTEAFF.

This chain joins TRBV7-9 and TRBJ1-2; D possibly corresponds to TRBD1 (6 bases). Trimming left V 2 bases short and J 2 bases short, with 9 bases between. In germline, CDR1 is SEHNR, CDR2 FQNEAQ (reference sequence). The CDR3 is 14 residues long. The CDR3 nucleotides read TGTGCCAGCAGCTTACAGGGGCGGAACTATGGCTACACCTTC. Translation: CASSLQGRNYGYTF. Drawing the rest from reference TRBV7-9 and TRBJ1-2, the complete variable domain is DTGVSQNPRHKITKRGQNVTFRCDPISEHNRLYWYRQTLGQGPEFLTYFQNEAQLEKSRLLSDRFSAERPKGSFSTLEIQRTEQGDSAMYLCASSLQGRNYGYTFGSGTRLTVV.

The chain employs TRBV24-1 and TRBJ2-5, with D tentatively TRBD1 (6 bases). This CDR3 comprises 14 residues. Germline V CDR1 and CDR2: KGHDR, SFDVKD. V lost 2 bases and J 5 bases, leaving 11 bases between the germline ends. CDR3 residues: CATSDSRGTETQYF. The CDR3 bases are TGTGCCACCAGTGATTCCAGGGGTACGGAGACCCAGTACTTC.

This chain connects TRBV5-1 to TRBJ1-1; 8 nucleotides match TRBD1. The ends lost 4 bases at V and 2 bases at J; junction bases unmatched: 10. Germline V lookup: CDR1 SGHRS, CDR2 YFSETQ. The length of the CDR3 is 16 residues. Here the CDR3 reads CASSARQGTLNTEAFF. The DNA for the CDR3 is TGCGCCAGCAGCGCCCGACAGGGGACCCTTAACACTGAAGCTTTCTTT.

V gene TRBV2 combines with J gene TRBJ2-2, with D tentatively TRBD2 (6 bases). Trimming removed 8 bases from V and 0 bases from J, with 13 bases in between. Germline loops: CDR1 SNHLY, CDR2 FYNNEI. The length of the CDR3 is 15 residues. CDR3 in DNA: TGTGCCAGCGGCTTGGGGGGACCGAACACCGGGGAGCTGTTTTTT. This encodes CASGLGGPNTGELFF.

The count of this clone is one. The CDR3: CAISGGVVTDTQYF. The DNA of the CDR3 is TGTGCCATTAGCGGCGGAGTGGTCACAGATACGCAGTATTTT. The chain carries TRBV10-3 and TRBJ2-3; weak D call: TRBD2 (6 bases). The CDR3 runs to 14 residues. Per germline, CDR1 ENHRY and CDR2 SYGVKD. V dropped 9 bases and J dropped 2 bases, with 15 bases sitting between them.

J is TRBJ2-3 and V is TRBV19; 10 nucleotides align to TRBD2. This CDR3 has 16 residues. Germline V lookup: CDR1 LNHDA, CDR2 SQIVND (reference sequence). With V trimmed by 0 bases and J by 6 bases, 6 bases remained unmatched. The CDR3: CASSIELAGPRDTQYF. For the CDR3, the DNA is TGTGCCAGTAGTATAGAACTAGCGGGGCCCCGGGATACGCAGTATTTT. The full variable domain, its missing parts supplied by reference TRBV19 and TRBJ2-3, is DGGITQSPKYLFRKEGQNVTLSCEQNLNHDAMYWYRQDPGQGLRLIYYSQIVNDFQKGDIAEGYSVSREKKESFPLTVTSAQKNPTAFYLCASSIELAGPRDTQYFGPGTRLTVL.

CDR3 residues: CASSYMWAAGTEAFF. The CDR3 region has the DNA TGTGCCAGCAGTTACATGTGGGCAGCAGGGACTGAAGCTTTCTTT. The chain couples TRBV6-6 to TRBJ1-1; the D gene is possibly TRBD1 (5 bases). In germline, CDR1 is MNHNY, CDR2 SVGAGI (reference sequence). This CDR3 is built from 15 residues. Trimming removed 2 bases from V and 5 bases from J, with 15 bases in between.

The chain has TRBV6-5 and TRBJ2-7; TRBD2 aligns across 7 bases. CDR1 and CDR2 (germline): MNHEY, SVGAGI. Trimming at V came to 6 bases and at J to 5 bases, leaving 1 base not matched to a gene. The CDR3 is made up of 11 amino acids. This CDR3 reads CASRGGDEQYF. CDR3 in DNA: TGTGCCAGCAGGGGAGGGGACGAGCAGTACTTC.

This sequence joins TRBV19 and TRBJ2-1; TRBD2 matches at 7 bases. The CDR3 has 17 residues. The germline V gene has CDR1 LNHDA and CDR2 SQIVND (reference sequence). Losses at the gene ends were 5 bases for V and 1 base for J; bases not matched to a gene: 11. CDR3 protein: CASSPRRTSASYNEQFF. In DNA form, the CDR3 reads TGTGCCAGTAGTCCCCGACGAACTAGCGCTTCCTACAATGAGCAGTTCTTC.

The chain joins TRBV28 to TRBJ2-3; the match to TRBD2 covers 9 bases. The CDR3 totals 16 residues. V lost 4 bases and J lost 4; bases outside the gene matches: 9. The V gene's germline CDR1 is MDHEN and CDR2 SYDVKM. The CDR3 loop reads CASSSPTGGRADTQYF. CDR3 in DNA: TGTGCCAGCAGTTCCCCCACGGGCGGGAGGGCAGATACGCAGTATTTT.

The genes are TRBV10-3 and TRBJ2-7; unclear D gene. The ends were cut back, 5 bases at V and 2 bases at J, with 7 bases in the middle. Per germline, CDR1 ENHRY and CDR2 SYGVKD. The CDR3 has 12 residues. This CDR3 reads CAISNSAYEQYF. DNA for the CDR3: TGTGCCATCAGTAACTCCGCCTACGAGCAGTACTTC.

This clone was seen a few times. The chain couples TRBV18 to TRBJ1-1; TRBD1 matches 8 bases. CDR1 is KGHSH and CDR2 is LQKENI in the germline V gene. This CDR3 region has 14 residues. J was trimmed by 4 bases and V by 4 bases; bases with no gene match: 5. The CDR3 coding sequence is TGTGCCAGCTCACGCGAAACAGGGGGCACTGAAGCTTTCTTT. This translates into CASSRETGGTEAFF.

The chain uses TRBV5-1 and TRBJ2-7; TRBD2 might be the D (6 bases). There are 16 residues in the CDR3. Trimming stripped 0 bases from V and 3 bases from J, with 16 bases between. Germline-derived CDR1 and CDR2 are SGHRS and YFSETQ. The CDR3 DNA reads TGCGCCAGCAGCTTGGACCGGGACTCCCCCTACTACGAGCAGTACTTC. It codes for CASSLDRDSPYYEQYF.

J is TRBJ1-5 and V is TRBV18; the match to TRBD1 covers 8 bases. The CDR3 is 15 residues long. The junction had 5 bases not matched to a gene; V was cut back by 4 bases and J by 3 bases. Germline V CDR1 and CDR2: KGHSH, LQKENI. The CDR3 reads CASSQYRGNNQPQHF. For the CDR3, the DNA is TGTGCCAGCTCACAGTACAGGGGGAACAATCAGCCCCAGCATTTT.

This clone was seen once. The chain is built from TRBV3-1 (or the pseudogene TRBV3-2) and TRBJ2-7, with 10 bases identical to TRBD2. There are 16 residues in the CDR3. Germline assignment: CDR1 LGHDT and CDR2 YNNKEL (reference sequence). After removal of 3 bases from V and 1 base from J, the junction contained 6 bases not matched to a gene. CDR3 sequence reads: CASSHAGLARSYEQYF. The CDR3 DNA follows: TGTGCCAGCAGCCACGCGGGACTAGCGCGTTCCTACGAGCAGTACTTC.